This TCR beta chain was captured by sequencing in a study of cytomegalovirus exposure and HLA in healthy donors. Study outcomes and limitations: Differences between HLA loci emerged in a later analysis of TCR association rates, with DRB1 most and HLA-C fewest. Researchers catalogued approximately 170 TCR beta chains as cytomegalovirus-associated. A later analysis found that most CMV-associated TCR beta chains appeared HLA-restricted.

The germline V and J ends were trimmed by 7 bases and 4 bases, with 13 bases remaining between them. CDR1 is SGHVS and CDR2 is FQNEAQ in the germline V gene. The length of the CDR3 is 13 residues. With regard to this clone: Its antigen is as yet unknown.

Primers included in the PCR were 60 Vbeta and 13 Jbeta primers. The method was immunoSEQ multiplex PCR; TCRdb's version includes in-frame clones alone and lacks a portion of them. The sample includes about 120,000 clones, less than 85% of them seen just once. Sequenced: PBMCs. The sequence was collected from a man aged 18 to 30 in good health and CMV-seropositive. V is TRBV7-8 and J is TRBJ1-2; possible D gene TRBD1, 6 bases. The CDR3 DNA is TGTGCCAGCACCCCGGGAGGGGGCTATGGCTACACCTTC. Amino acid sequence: CASTPGGGYGYTF.